The sequence of this T cell receptor beta chain was determined in a study of shared clonotypes between healthy human individuals. In the authors' methods: Filtering was not the same, since immunoSEQ gave junction-only sequences without quality scores. Sequenced by immunoSEQ multiplex PCR; TCRdb stores in-frame clones only, minus some. V, J and clone size derive from that table, while D and trimming were established from the DNA sequence. There are around 500,000 clones in the sample; 70% to 80% occur only once, and around 12% lies in the top ten. This CDR3 spans 13 amino acids. Germline-derived CDR1 and CDR2 are SQVTM and ANQGSEA. Between the trimmed V and J ends, which lost 1 base and 2 bases, there was a span of 8 bases.

Material for sequencing was PBMCs. The clonotype comes from a woman between 35 and 50 years old in good health. Some clones in this sample may be carry-over from other donors' samples. The rearrangement joins TRBV29-1 to TRBJ1-2; no firm D call. The CDR3, as DNA: TGCAGCGTTGAAGGGCAGACAAACTATGGCTACACCTTC. Translating gives CSVEGQTNYGYTF.